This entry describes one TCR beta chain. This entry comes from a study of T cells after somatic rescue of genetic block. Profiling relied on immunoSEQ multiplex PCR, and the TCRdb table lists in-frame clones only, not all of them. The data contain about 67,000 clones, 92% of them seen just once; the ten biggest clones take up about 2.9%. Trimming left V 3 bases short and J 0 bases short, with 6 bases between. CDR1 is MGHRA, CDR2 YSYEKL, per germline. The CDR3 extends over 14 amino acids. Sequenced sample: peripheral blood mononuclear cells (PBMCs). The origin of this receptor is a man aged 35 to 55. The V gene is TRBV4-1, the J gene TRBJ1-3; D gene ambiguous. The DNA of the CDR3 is TGCGCCAGCAGCCAGCGGGGCTCTGGAAACACCATATATTTT. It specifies CASSQRGSGNTIYF.